The sample holds many counts of the clone carrying this T cell receptor (beta chain). The CDR3 is 16 residues long. Germline V gives CDR1 SEHNR, CDR2 FQNEAQ (reference sequence). Trimming removed 3 bases at V and 1 base at J, with 10 bases between. TCRdb re-called the 5' RACE reads with MiXCR, one entry per CDR3 protein. The sample contains fewer than 350,000 distinct CDR3 sequences, roughly 18% of which appear only once. This sample is part of a study of T-cell memory formation after mild COVID-19. This chain uses TRBV7-9 with TRBJ2-6; TRBD1 or TRBD2 may be the D gene (5 bases each). The clonotype originates from a man between 18 and 35 years old who had mild COVID-19 (a few samples of this study predate the infection). Cell type and time point are not known. The sample taken for sequencing was PBMCs or a T cell subset sorted from them (not recorded which). The CDR3 DNA is TGTGCCAGCAGCTTCGTTTGGGGGTCTGGGGCCAACGTCCTGACTTTC. Protein: CASSFVWGSGANVLTF.